The 28 T cell receptor beta chains presented below share a single source sample, sequenced in a study of blood T cell repertoires in COVID-19. Assay used: immunoSEQ multiplex PCR; TCRdb lists only in-frame clones, some missing. The sample has about 220,000 clones; about 78% are singletons. The sample consisted of peripheral blood. The receptors stem from a woman in her 70s with acute or convalescent COVID-19.

This clone appeared a single time. The genes are TRBV5-1 and TRBJ2-7; tentatively, D is TRBD1 (6 bases). V dropped 4 bases and J dropped 3 bases, with 20 bases sitting between them. CDR3 length: 16 residues. The germline CDR1 and CDR2 sequences are SGHRS and YFSETQ. The chain's CDR3 is CASSPYRDTKIYEQYF. The CDR3 bases are TGCGCCAGCAGCCCTTACCGGGACACCAAAATCTACGAGCAGTACTTC.

There are a few counts of this clone. The chain couples TRBV4-1 to TRBJ2-3; D uncertain. Between the trimmed V and J ends, which lost 0 bases and 1 base, there was a span of 8 bases. Germline V gives CDR1 MGHRA, CDR2 YSYEKL. The CDR3 extends over 15 amino acids. CDR3 sequence: CASSQEVRGTDTQYF. CDR3 bases: TGCGCCAGCAGCCAAGAAGTCCGGGGCACAGATACGCAGTATTTT.

This chain links TRBV19 with TRBJ2-5, with D perhaps TRBD1 (5 bases). CDR1 LNHDA and CDR2 SQIVND come from the germline V gene (reference sequence). The V and J ends lost 1 base and 5 bases respectively, with 14 bases between them. The CDR3 has 15 residues. The CDR3 loop is CASSIGTRSGETQYF. The CDR3 nucleotides read TGTGCCAGTAGTATAGGGACACGGAGTGGGGAGACCCAGTACTTC. Supplemented by reference TRBV19 and TRBJ2-5, the full variable domain reads DGGITQSPKYLFRKEGQNVTLSCEQNLNHDAMYWYRQDPGQGLRLIYYSQIVNDFQKGDIAEGYSVSREKKESFPLTVTSAQKNPTAFYLCASSIGTRSGETQYFGPGTRLLVL.

V usage is TRBV4-2 and J usage is TRBJ2-3; 8 bases match TRBD2. Germline trimming cut 1 base from V and 0 bases from J; bases unmatched to any gene: 6. CDR1 is LGHNA, CDR2 YNFKEQ, per germline. The CDR3 sequence is 17 residues long. CDR3 DNA: TGTGCCAGCAGCCAAGGTTTAGCGGGGAAAAGCACAGATACGCAGTATTTT. Translating gives CASSQGLAGKSTDTQYF.

The V and J genes are TRBV20-1 and TRBJ2-7; 9 positions agree with TRBD1. The J segment lost 9 bases and the V segment lost 5 bases, leaving 5 bases of the junction unmatched. This CDR3 contains 11 residues. From germline, CDR1 is DFQATT and CDR2 SNEGSKA (reference sequence). The CDR3 coding sequence is TGCAGTGCTGGGGACAGGGACGGGCAGTACTTC. Protein product: CSAGDRDGQYF.

V and J are TRBV10-3 and TRBJ2-1, with 12 bases fitting TRBD2. V dropped 10 bases and J dropped 9; count of bases not matched to a gene: 13. The CDR3 has 15 amino acids. Germline V CDR1 and CDR2: ENHRY, SYGVKD. The CDR3, as DNA: TGTGCCACCGAAAGTTCTAGCGGGGGGGCCCCTGAGCAGTTCTTC. Its protein is CATESSSGGAPEQFF.

Concerning this clone itself: This sample also contains other DNA sequences that code for the same CDR3. The chain combines TRBV2 with TRBJ1-5; TRBD1 might be the D (5 bases). The CDR3 spans 14 residues. The ends were cut back, 7 bases at V and 5 bases at J, with 15 bases in the middle. CDR1 SNHLY and CDR2 FYNNEI come from the germline V gene. The CDR3 reads CASTGTGGDQPQHF. The CDR3 coding sequence is TGTGCCAGCACAGGCACGGGGGGAGATCAGCCCCAGCATTTT.

This clone occurred a few times. DNA for the CDR3: TGTGCCAGTAGTACCCACAGGGAATTGAACACTGAAGCTTTCTTT. Its translation is CASSTHRELNTEAFF. V usage is TRBV19 and J usage is TRBJ1-1; perhaps TRBD1 as D (6 bases). V was shortened by 4 bases and J by 0 bases, with 12 bases between the two germline ends. The length of the CDR3 is 15 residues. The germline gives CDR1 LNHDA, CDR2 SQIVND (reference sequence).

This rearrangement joins TRBV7-8 to TRBJ2-2; the match to TRBD2 covers 9 bases. Looked up from germline, CDR1 is SGHVS and CDR2 is FQNEAQ. Losses at the gene ends were 5 bases for V and 5 bases for J; bases not matched to a gene: 9. The CDR3 runs 16 residues. CDR3 in DNA: TGTGCCAGCAGCCGACGTCTAGCGGGGTTAACCGGGGAGCTGTTTTTT. Protein product: CASSRRLAGLTGELFF.

The CDR3 is CASSLDPLAGVNTDTQYF. CDR3 sequence (DNA): TGTGCCAGCAGCTTAGACCCCTTAGCGGGGGTTAACACAGATACGCAGTATTTT. The chain recombines TRBV11-2 with TRBJ2-3; 9 nucleotides align to TRBD2. Germline-derived CDR1 and CDR2 are SGHAT and FQNNGV. The trim removed 0 bases at V and 2 bases at J, leaving 9 bases unmatched. The CDR3 is made up of 18 amino acids.

J is TRBJ2-3 and V is TRBV18; D unclear. The V gene's germline CDR1 is KGHSH and CDR2 LQKENI. The CDR3 sequence is 13 residues long. Trimming took 3 bases from V and 4 from J, leaving 8 bases between them. CDR3 sequence reads: CASSPGVSDTQYF. As DNA, the CDR3 is TGTGCCAGCTCACCCGGTGTTTCAGATACGCAGTATTTT.

The V and J genes are TRBV7-3 and TRBJ2-5, with 9 bases identical to TRBD1. The junction had 10 bases not matched to a gene; V was cut back by 6 bases and J by 5 bases. The CDR3 length is 15 residues. The germline CDR1 and CDR2 sequences are SGHTA and FQGTGA. The CDR3 coding sequence is TGTGCCAGCAGTTGGGGGACAGGGCGGTTGGAGACCCAGTACTTC. This codes for CASSWGTGRLETQYF.

V usage is TRBV4-1 and J usage is TRBJ1-2, with 7 bases matching TRBD1. The V gene end was trimmed by 4 bases and the J gene end by 0 bases; junction bases not matched to a gene: 2. Per germline, CDR1 MGHRA and CDR2 YSYEKL. The CDR3 extends over 14 amino acids. CDR3 DNA: TGCGCCAGCAGCCCTGGACAGGCTAACTATGGCTACACCTTC. Protein product: CASSPGQANYGYTF.

The chain carries TRBV9 and TRBJ2-2, with 8 bases matching TRBD1. This CDR3 is 15 amino acids long. V gave up 3 bases and J gave up 5 bases; unmatched junction bases: 6. Germline CDR1 reads SGDLS; CDR2 reads YYNGEE. This CDR3 is CASSAATGVTGELFF. In DNA, the CDR3 is TGTGCCAGCAGCGCCGCGACAGGGGTTACCGGGGAGCTGTTTTTT. The full variable domain, its missing parts supplied by reference TRBV9 and TRBJ2-2, is DSGVTQTPKHLITATGQRVTLRCSPRSGDLSVYWYQQSLDQGLQFLIQYYNGEERAKGNILERFSAQQFPDLHSELNLSSLELGDSALYFCASSAATGVTGELFFGEGSRLTVL.

This chain links TRBV5-1 with TRBJ1-2; tentative D call: TRBD1 (6 bases). Germline V gene sequence: CDR1 SGHRS, CDR2 YFSETQ. The V end lost 4 bases, the J end lost 5 bases, and 6 bases lay between the germline ends. This CDR3 is built from 11 residues. The CDR3 spells CASSTGYGYTF. CDR3 sequence (DNA): TGCGCCAGCAGCACAGGGTATGGCTACACCTTC.

The rearrangement joins TRBV6-1 to TRBJ1-4; D remains ambiguous. V was clipped by 3 bases and J by 8 bases, with 7 bases between them. CDR1 MNHNS and CDR2 SASEGT come from the germline V gene. CDR3 length equals 12 residues. The CDR3 bases are TGTGCCAGCAGTGAGTGGAGGGAAAAACTGTTTTTT. Its protein is CASSEWREKLFF.

This sequence joins TRBV2 and TRBJ1-2; maybe TRBD1 (5 bases). The CDR3 sequence is 14 residues long. Germline V gene data show CDR1 as SNHLY and CDR2 as FYNNEI. The V end lost 6 bases, the J end lost 8 bases, and 19 bases lay between the germline ends. The CDR3: CASSQGQEAYGYTF. The CDR3 DNA reads TGTGCCAGCAGCCAGGGTCAAGAAGCCTACGGCTACACCTTC.

The chain carries TRBV2 and TRBJ1-2; D gene unclear. Germline V CDR1 and CDR2: SNHLY, FYNNEI. CDR3 size: 13 residues. With 4 bases removed from V and 0 bases from J, the gap between germline ends came to 6 bases. Here the CDR3 DNA reads TGTGCCAGCAGTGGGGCAGCTAACTATGGCTACACCTTC. Its translation is CASSGAANYGYTF. Drawing the rest from reference TRBV2 and TRBJ1-2, the complete variable domain is EPEVTQTPSHQVTQMGQEVILRCVPISNHLYFYWYRQILGQKVEFLVSFYNNEISEKSEIFDDQFSVERPDGSNFTLKIRSTKLEDSAMYFCASSGAANYGYTFGSGTRLTVV.

The chain is built from TRBV3-1 (or the pseudogene TRBV3-2) and TRBJ2-1; 10 bases map to TRBD2. With V trimmed by 1 base and J by 9 bases, 9 bases remained unmatched. This CDR3 spans 16 amino acids. Germline V lookup: CDR1 LGHDT, CDR2 YNNKEL (reference sequence). CDR3 loop: CASSQVLAGGIGEQFF. DNA of the CDR3: TGTGCCAGCAGCCAAGTGTTAGCGGGGGGTATTGGTGAGCAGTTCTTC.

The chain carries TRBV15 and TRBJ2-5, with a tentative D call TRBD1 (7 bases). The germline V gene has CDR1 LNHNV and CDR2 YYDKDF (reference sequence). CDR3 length equals 16 residues. The V end lost 0 bases, the J end lost 1 base, and 12 bases lay between the germline ends. CDR3 sequence reads: CATSRDRGTVQETQYF. The DNA for the CDR3 is TGTGCCACCAGCAGAGATCGCGGGACAGTCCAAGAGACCCAGTACTTC.

This chain joins TRBV6-1 and TRBJ1-2, with D possibly TRBD1 on 5 matching bases. This CDR3 region has 15 residues. Germline V gene lookup returns CDR1 MNHNS and CDR2 SASEGT. V was cut by 0 bases and J by 5 bases, with 13 bases left in between. The chain's CDR3 is CASSEASWGPYGYTF. The CDR3 region has the DNA TGTGCCAGCAGTGAAGCAAGTTGGGGCCCTTATGGCTACACCTTC.

The chain is built from TRBV7-9 and TRBJ1-3; tentatively, D is TRBD1 (5 bases). V gave up 2 bases and J gave up 4 bases, with 9 bases separating them. Germline V gives CDR1 SEHNR, CDR2 FQNEAQ (reference sequence). The CDR3 runs to 14 residues. The CDR3 region has the DNA TGTGCCAGCAGCTTACAGGGAGGCGGAAACACCATATATTTT. Its protein is CASSLQGGGNTIYF.

This sequence joins TRBV16 and TRBJ2-1; no reliable D call. The V and J ends lost 4 bases and 7 bases respectively, with 5 bases between them. Looked up from germline, CDR1 is KGHSY and CDR2 is FQNENV. The CDR3 has 11 amino acids. The CDR3 sequence: CASSPQNEQFF. As DNA, the CDR3 is TGTGCCAGCAGCCCCCAGAATGAGCAGTTCTTC.

V and J are TRBV5-1 and TRBJ2-3; D not certain. The germline gives CDR1 SGHRS, CDR2 YFSETQ. The CDR3 covers 15 residues. With 0 bases removed from V and 1 base from J, the gap between germline ends came to 9 bases. The CDR3 sequence is CASSLAAGRTDTQYF. Written as DNA, the CDR3 is TGCGCCAGCAGCTTGGCGGCAGGTCGCACAGATACGCAGTATTTT.

This sequence joins TRBV18 and TRBJ2-7, with D possibly matching TRBD1 (6 bases). The CDR3 spans 13 residues. CDR1 is KGHSH, CDR2 LQKENI, per germline. V was trimmed by 3 bases and J by 9 bases, leaving 15 bases between them. The CDR3 sequence is CASSPVAGAWQYV. DNA for the CDR3: TGTGCCAGCTCACCGGTGGCAGGGGCTTGGCAGTACGTC.

The chain uses TRBV7-2 and TRBJ2-3; D may be TRBD2 (5 bases). V gave up 3 bases and J gave up 5 bases, with 9 bases separating them. Germline V CDR1 and CDR2: SGHTA, FQGNSA. This CDR3 contains 13 residues. CDR3 residues: CASSLTIRDTQYF. In nucleotides, the CDR3 is TGTGCCAGCAGCTTGACTATCAGAGATACGCAGTATTTT. Together with reference TRBV7-2 and TRBJ2-3, the CDR3 gives the full variable domain: GAGVSQSPSNKVTEKGKDVELRCDPISGHTALYWYRQSLGQGLEFLIYFQGNSAPDKSGLPSDRFSAERTGGSVSTLTIQRTQQEDSAVYLCASSLTIRDTQYFGPGTRLTVL.

The chain combines TRBV27 with TRBJ2-3; the match to TRBD2 covers 8 bases. With V trimmed by 4 bases and J by 9 bases, 9 bases remained unmatched. Per germline, CDR1 MNHEY and CDR2 SMNVEV (reference sequence). There are 14 residues in the CDR3. CDR3 DNA sequence: TGTGCCAGCAGTTCGGGACTAGAGGGGGGGACGCAGTATTTT. Encoded protein: CASSSGLEGGTQYF.

The chain employs TRBV6-6 and TRBJ2-5; D possibly corresponds to TRBD2 (6 bases). The CDR3 contains 16 residues. V shed 6 bases and J shed 5 bases, with 22 bases lying between them. Germline V gene sequence: CDR1 MNHNY, CDR2 SVGAGI (reference sequence). The CDR3 sequence is CASRGLEGIGWETQYF. In nucleotides, the CDR3 is TGTGCCAGCAGGGGATTGGAGGGCATAGGATGGGAGACCCAGTACTTC.